The source of this TCR beta chain is a study of cytotoxic CD8 clonotypes in ibrutinib-treated CLL. Looking at the study overall: Overall, roughly 25 responses were partial and 2 complete; following median approximately 73 months, roughly 15 patients stayed remitted and about 12 progressed. Patients gave response samples after a median approximately eleven months of treatment, range 6 to 36. Study results and limitations: Clonality rose at ibrutinib response, held steady in sustained remission, and fell toward baseline at progression.

With cryopreserved PBMCs as the source, approximately 2 micrograms of genomic DNA went to TCR beta libraries. J gave up 5 bases and V 7 bases, and 12 bases lay outside the gene matches. CDR3 length: 15 amino acids. Per germline, CDR1 LNHDA and CDR2 SQIVND (reference sequence). TCRdb's copy holds only in-frame clones and misses some; the assay was immunoSEQ multiplex PCR. In the table there are approximately 35,000 clones, about 70% of which are singletons. As for this clone: Its antigen remains unknown.

The clonotype comes from a human donor with chronic lymphocytic leukemia. The chain employs TRBV19 and TRBJ2-3; TRBD2 aligns across 7 bases. The sequencing used PBMCs, collected at disease progression, from a patient treated with ibrutinib. The CDR3 loop reads CASTPSGGGEDTQYF. CDR3 bases: TGTGCCAGTACCCCCTCCGGCGGGGGAGAAGATACGCAGTATTTT.